The 5 T cell receptor beta chains reported below all come from one sample, sequenced in a study of T cell responses to AZD1222 COVID-19 vaccine. The protocol was immunoSEQ multiplex PCR, while the TCRdb copy is restricted to in-frame clones and leaves out a portion. The sample holds under 150,000 clones, roughly 92% seen once. The sequencing used peripheral blood, collected 28 days after the second AZD1222 dose. The source of these receptors is an adult who received the AZD1222 COVID-19 vaccine.

CDR3 in amino acids: CSAPGSGRNEQFF. CDR3 DNA: TGCAGCGCACCGGGGAGCGGGCGGAATGAGCAGTTCTTC. The rearrangement uses TRBV29-1 and TRBJ2-1, with D perhaps matching TRBD2 (6 bases). Trimming took 7 bases from V and 7 from J, leaving 17 bases between them. The germline V gene encodes CDR1 SQVTM and CDR2 ANQGSEA. This CDR3 region has 13 residues.

J is TRBJ1-5 and V is TRBV19, with TRBD1 as a possible D gene (5 bases). Germline V CDR1 and CDR2: LNHDA, SQIVND (reference sequence). V dropped 7 bases and J dropped 6 bases, with 19 bases sitting between them. CDR3 length: 15 residues. DNA of the CDR3: TGTGCCAGTACCTCCAGCGGGGGATACGGTCAGCCCCAGCATTTT. The encoded protein is CASTSSGGYGQPQHF.

V and J are TRBV7-2 and TRBJ1-2; perhaps TRBD1 as D (5 bases). The CDR3 is 16 residues long. The germline V gene encodes CDR1 SGHTA and CDR2 FQGNSA. V lost 2 bases and J lost 4, with 17 bases in between. The CDR3 coding sequence is TGTGCCAGCAGCTTATCCCCGAATCAGGGCGGCTATGGCTACACCTTC. It is translated as CASSLSPNQGGYGYTF.

This chain uses TRBV5-1 with TRBJ2-1, with 9 bases matching TRBD2. Unmatched junction bases numbered 10, after V lost 5 bases and J lost 7 bases. Germline CDR1 SGHRS, CDR2 YFSETQ. This CDR3 has 15 amino acids. The CDR3 DNA sequence: TGCGCCAGCAGTTACTTAGCGGGAGAGGGGAATGAGCAGTTCTTC. It encodes CASSYLAGEGNEQFF.

This chain uses TRBV19 with TRBJ2-1; the D is unclear. V gave up 3 bases and J gave up 7 bases, with 10 bases separating them. Germline V gene sequence: CDR1 LNHDA, CDR2 SQIVND (reference sequence). The CDR3 covers 13 residues. The CDR3 spells CASSIGIWNEQFF. The CDR3 nucleotides read TGTGCCAGTAGTATTGGGATATGGAATGAGCAGTTCTTC. Combining the CDR3 with reference TRBV19 and TRBJ2-1 gives the whole variable domain DGGITQSPKYLFRKEGQNVTLSCEQNLNHDAMYWYRQDPGQGLRLIYYSQIVNDFQKGDIAEGYSVSREKKESFPLTVTSAQKNPTAFYLCASSIGIWNEQFFGPGTRLTVL.